Listed here are 7 T cell receptor beta chains from one sample, sequenced in a study of regulatory T cells in long-lasting Graves disease (dated by TCRdb to about 2021). Sample time point, as interpreted from the label and publication: newly diagnosed GD, antithyroid drugs for less than 3 months. For both TCR sequencing and RNA sequencing, RNA was extracted from PBMCs using TRIzol. The library was built by means of multiplex PCR. The sequencer was an Illumina HiSeq 4000. To build TCR beta libraries, CDR3 regions were amplified by Arm-PCR using iRepertoire HTBI primers. The public reads were quality trimmed at Q25 with fastp and then assembled into clones with MiXCR by TCRdb, keeping productive beta chains. Each CDR3 protein appears once, grouped with its most common genes and DNA. The sample records 200,000 to 250,000 distinct CDR3 sequences, around 20% of which are singletons. The ten biggest clones cover approximately 15% of the sample.

The specimen comprised peripheral blood mononuclear cells (PBMCs), sampled at new diagnosis, from a patient treated with antithyroid drugs. Every receptor here comes from a female donor with Graves disease.

In this sample, this clonotype turned up a few times. The chain has TRBV7-9 and TRBJ1-3; a weak D match, TRBD1 (5 bases). Germline lookup yields CDR1 SEHNR and CDR2 FQNEAQ (reference sequence). The CDR3 is made up of 16 amino acids. Trimming cost V 5 bases and J 3 bases, with 17 bases left between them. In DNA form, the CDR3 reads TGTGCCAGCAGCCAAACGGTGACAGCTATTGGAAACACCATATATTTT. Its translation: CASSQTVTAIGNTIYF.

This clonotype was seen many times. The V and J genes are TRBV7-2 and TRBJ2-7; tentative D call: TRBD1 (6 bases). V lost 5 bases and J lost 3, with 14 bases in between. The germline V gene encodes CDR1 SGHTA and CDR2 FQGNSA. This CDR3 region has 14 residues. CDR3 bases: TGTGCCAGCAGCCGAAATTGGGACAACTACGAGCAGTACTTC. Protein sequence: CASSRNWDNYEQYF.

The CDR3: CASSEVGLNNQPQHF. DNA for the CDR3: TGTGCCAGCAGTGAAGTAGGGTTGAACAATCAGCCCCAGCATTTT. The chain couples TRBV6-2 or TRBV6-3 to TRBJ1-5; D call uncertain. Trimming pared 5 bases from V and 3 bases from J, leaving 14 bases between. Looked up from germline, CDR1 is MNHEY and CDR2 is SVGEGT. The CDR3 has 15 residues.

V and J are TRBV3-1 and TRBJ1-5; D call uncertain. The CDR3 is 16 amino acids. V lost 3 bases and J 2 bases, leaving 14 bases between the germline ends. CDR1 is LGHDT, CDR2 YNNKEL, per germline (reference sequence). In DNA form, the CDR3 reads TGTGCCAGCAGCCATACAGACCCAGCCGGCAATCAGCCCCAGCATTTT. It is translated as CASSHTDPAGNQPQHF.

This clonotype has a count of ten or more. The gene calls are TRBV5-1 and TRBJ2-1; D call uncertain. The CDR3 spans 14 residues. V was shortened by 2 bases and J by 6 bases, with 12 bases between the two germline ends. CDR1 and CDR2 (germline): SGHRS, YFSETQ. The CDR3 spells CASSLELLTNEQFF. CDR3 nucleotide sequence: TGCGCCAGCAGCTTAGAATTGCTAACCAATGAGCAGTTCTTC.

The chain employs TRBV29-1 and TRBJ2-2; 10 positions agree with TRBD1. CDR1 SQVTM and CDR2 ANQGSEA come from the germline V gene. The CDR3 loop spans 13 amino acids. Trimming took 6 bases from V and 9 from J; bases not matched to a gene: 7. In nucleotides, the CDR3 is TGCAGCGTCCCGGGACAGGGGTCCTGGGAGCTGTTTTTT. Protein: CSVPGQGSWELFF.

The table lists this clonotype with many counts. This chain links TRBV6-1 with TRBJ1-1; D remains ambiguous. Germline V gene sequence: CDR1 MNHNS, CDR2 SASEGT. The ends were cut back, 6 bases at V and 1 base at J, with 9 bases in the middle. This CDR3 has 13 residues. DNA of the CDR3: TGTGCCAGCAGGCGAAGTTCGAACACTGAAGCTTTCTTT. This translates into CASRRSSNTEAFF.